This paragraph reports one T cell receptor (beta chain). Its antigen is currently unknown. This record belongs to a study of graft-versus-host responses after intestinal transplantation. In the study overall: Induction with anti-thymocyte globulin, then tacrolimus and steroids for 2 to 3 years, was given to all recipients. Study results and caveats: Early post-transplant falls in HvG clones accompanied the peak levels of circulating GvH clones.

The CDR3 runs to 15 residues. With 8 bases clipped from V and 2 bases from J, the junction kept 9 bases outside the gene matches. Per the germline V gene, CDR1 is LGHNT and CDR2 is FRNRAP. Some clones are missing from TCRdb's copy, which holds only in-frame ones; the method was immunoSEQ multiplex PCR. The data contain 95,000 to 110,000 clones, approximately 90% of them singletons. The TCR was taken from a human donor who was the organ donor for an intestinal transplant. Material: unstimulated CD4+ T cells sorted from spleen or lymph node cells, obtained before transplant. The chain carries TRBV12-5 and TRBJ2-7, with TRBD2 identical over 10 bases. CDR3 region: CASSSSLAGAYEQYF. CDR3 bases: TGTGCTAGTAGTAGCTCCCTAGCGGGGGCCTACGAGCAGTACTTC.